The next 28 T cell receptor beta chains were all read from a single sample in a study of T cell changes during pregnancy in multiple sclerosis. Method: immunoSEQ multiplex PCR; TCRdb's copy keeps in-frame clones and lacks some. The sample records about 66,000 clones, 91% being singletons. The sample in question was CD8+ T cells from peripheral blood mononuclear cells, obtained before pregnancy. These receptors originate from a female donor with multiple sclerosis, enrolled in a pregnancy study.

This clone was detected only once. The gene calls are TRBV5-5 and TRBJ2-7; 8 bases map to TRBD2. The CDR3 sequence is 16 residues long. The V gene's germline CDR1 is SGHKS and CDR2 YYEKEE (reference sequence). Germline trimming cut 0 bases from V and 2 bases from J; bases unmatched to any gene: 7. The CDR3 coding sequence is TGTGCCAGCAGCTTGGGCGTCCGGGAGGGGACCTACGAGCAGTACTTC. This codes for CASSLGVREGTYEQYF.

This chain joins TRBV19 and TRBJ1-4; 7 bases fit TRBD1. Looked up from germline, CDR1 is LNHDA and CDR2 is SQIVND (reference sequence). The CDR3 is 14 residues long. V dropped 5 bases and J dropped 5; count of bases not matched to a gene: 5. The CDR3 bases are TGTGCCAGTAGTTTACTACAGGGGAATGAAAAACTGTTTTTT. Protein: CASSLLQGNEKLFF.

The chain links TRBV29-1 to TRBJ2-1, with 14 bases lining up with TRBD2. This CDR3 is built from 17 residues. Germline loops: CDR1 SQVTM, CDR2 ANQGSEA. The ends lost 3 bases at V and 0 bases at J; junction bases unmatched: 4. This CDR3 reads CSVETSGGASSYNEQFF. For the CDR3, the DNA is TGCAGCGTTGAGACTAGCGGGGGGGCCAGCTCCTACAATGAGCAGTTCTTC.

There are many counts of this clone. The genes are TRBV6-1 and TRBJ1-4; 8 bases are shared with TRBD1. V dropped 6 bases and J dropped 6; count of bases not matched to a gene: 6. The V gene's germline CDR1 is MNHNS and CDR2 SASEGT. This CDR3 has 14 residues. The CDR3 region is CASRPGQEYEKLFF. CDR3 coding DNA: TGTGCCAGCAGACCGGGACAGGAGTATGAAAAACTGTTTTTT.

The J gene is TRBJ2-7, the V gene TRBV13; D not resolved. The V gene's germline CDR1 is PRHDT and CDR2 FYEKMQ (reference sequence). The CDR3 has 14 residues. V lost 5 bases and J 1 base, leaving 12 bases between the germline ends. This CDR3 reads CASSPRITSYEQYF. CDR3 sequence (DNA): TGTGCCAGCAGCCCCAGGATTACATCCTACGAGCAGTACTTC.

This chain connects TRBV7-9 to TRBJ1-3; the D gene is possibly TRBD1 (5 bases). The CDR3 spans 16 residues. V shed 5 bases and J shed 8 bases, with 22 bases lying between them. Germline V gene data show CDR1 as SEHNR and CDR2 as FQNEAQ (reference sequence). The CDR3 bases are TGTGCCAGCAGCAGCGGGGGAGGGGAGAAAACTGACACCATATATTTT. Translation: CASSSGGGEKTDTIYF.

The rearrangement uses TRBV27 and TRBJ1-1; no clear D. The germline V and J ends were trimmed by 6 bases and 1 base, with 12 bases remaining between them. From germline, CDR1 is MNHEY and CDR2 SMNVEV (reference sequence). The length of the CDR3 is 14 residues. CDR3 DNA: TGTGCCAGCAGATCCGGGTCCGGGAACACTGAAGCTTTCTTT. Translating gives CASRSGSGNTEAFF.

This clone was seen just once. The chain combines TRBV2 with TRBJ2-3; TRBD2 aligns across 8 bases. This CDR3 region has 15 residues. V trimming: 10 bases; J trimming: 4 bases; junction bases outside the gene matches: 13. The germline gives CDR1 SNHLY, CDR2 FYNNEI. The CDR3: CATGVVSGGADTQYF. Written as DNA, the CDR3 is TGTGCCACAGGGGTCGTCAGCGGGGGCGCAGATACGCAGTATTTT. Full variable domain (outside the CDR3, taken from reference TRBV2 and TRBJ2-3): EPEVTQTPSHQVTQMGQEVILRCVPISNHLYFYWYRQILGQKVEFLVSFYNNEISEKSEIFDDQFSVERPDGSNFTLKIRSTKLEDSAMYFCATGVVSGGADTQYFGPGTRLTVL.

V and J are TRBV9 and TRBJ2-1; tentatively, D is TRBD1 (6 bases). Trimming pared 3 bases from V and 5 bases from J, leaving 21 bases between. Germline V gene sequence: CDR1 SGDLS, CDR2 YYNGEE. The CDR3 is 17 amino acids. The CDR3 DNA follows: TGTGCCAGCAGCGAGCCCTTAGGGGGTCCCCCCCACAATGAGCAGTTCTTC. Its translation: CASSEPLGGPPHNEQFF. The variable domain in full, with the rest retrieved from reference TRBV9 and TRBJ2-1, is DSGVTQTPKHLITATGQRVTLRCSPRSGDLSVYWYQQSLDQGLQFLIQYYNGEERAKGNILERFSAQQFPDLHSELNLSSLELGDSALYFCASSEPLGGPPHNEQFFGPGTRLTVL.

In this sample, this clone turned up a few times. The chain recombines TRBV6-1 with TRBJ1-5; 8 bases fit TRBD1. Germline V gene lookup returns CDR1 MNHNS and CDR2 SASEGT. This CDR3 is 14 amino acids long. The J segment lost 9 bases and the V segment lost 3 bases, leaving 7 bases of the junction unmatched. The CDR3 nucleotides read TGTGCCAGCAGTGAGCCGGACAGGGTCTGGCCCCAGCATTTT. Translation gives CASSEPDRVWPQHF.

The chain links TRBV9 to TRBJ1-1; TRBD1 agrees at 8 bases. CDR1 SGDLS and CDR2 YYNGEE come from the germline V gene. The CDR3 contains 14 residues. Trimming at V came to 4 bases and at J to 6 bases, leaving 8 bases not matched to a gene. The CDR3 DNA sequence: TGTGCCAGCAGCCCCCGTGACAGGGGAGCTGAAGCTTTCTTT. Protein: CASSPRDRGAEAFF.

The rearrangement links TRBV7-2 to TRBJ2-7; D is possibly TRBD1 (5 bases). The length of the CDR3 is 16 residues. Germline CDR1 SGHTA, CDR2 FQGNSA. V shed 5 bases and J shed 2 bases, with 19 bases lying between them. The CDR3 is CASSDFLGWGAYEQYF. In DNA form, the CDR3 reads TGTGCCAGCAGCGACTTTCTTGGGTGGGGCGCCTACGAGCAGTACTTC.

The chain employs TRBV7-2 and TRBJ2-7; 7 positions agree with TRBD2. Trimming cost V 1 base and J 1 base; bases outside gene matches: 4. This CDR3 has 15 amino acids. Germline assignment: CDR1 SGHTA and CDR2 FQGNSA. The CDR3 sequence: CASSLVPGGSYEQYF. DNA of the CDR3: TGTGCCAGCAGCTTAGTCCCCGGGGGGTCCTACGAGCAGTACTTC.

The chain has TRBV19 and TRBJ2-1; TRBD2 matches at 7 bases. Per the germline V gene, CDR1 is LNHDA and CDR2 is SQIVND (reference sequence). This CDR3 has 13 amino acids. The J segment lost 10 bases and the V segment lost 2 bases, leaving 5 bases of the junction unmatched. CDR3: CASSILAGEEQFF. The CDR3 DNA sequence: TGTGCCAGTAGTATATTAGCGGGCGAAGAGCAGTTCTTC.

The CDR3 sequence is CASSWAATYTGELFF. The DNA of the CDR3 is TGTGCCAGCAGCTGGGCCGCGACCTACACCGGGGAGCTGTTTTTT. The rearrangement uses TRBV5-8 and TRBJ2-2, with D unresolved. The V and J ends lost 3 bases and 3 bases respectively, with 12 bases between them. The CDR3 contains 15 residues. Germline CDR1 SGHTS, CDR2 YDEGEE. The variable domain in full, completed from reference TRBV5-8 and TRBJ2-2, reads EAGVTQSPTHLIKTRGQQATLRCSPISGHTSVYWYQQALGLGLQFLLWYDEGEERNRGNFPPRFSGRQFPNYSSELNVNALELEDSALYLCASSWAATYTGELFFGEGSRLTVL.

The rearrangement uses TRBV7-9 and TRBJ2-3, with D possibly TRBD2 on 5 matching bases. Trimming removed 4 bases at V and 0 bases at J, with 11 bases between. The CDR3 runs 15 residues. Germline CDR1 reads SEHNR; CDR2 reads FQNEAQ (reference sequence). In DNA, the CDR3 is TGTGCCAGCAGCTCCTTCACTAGTAGCACAGATACGCAGTATTTT. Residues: CASSSFTSSTDTQYF.

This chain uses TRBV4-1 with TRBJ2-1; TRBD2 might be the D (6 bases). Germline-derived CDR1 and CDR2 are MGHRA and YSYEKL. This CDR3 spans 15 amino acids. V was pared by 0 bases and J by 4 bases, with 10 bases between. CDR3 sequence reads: CASSQDSSGYNEQFF. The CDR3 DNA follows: TGCGCCAGCAGCCAAGATAGCAGCGGGTACAATGAGCAGTTCTTC.

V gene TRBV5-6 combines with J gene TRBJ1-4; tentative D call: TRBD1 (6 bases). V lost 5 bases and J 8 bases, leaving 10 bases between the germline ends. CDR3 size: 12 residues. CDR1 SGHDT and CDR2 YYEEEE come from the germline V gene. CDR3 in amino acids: CASSRTDEKLFF. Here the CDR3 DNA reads TGTGCCAGCAGTCGGACAGACGAAAAACTGTTTTTT.

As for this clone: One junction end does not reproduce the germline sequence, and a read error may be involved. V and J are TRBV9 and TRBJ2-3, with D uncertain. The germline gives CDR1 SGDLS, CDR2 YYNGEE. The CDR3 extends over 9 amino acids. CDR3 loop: CASSQNLDF. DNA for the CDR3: TGTGCCAGCAGCCAAAATCTAGATTTT.

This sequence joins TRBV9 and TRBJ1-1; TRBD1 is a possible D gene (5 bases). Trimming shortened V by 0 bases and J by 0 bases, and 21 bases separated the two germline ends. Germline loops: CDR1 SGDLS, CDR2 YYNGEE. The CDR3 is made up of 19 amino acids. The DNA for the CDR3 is TGTGCCAGCAGCGTAGAGGCAGGGCGGGGTATAGCTATGAACACTGAAGCTTTCTTT. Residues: CASSVEAGRGIAMNTEAFF. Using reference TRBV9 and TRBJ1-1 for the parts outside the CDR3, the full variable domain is DSGVTQTPKHLITATGQRVTLRCSPRSGDLSVYWYQQSLDQGLQFLIQYYNGEERAKGNILERFSAQQFPDLHSELNLSSLELGDSALYFCASSVEAGRGIAMNTEAFFGQGTRLTVV.

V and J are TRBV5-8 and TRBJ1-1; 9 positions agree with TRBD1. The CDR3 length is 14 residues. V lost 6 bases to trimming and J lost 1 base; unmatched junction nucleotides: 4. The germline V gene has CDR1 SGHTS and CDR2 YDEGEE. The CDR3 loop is CASNTGGANTEAFF. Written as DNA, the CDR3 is TGTGCCAGCAACACAGGGGGCGCGAACACTGAAGCTTTCTTT.

The CDR3 coding sequence is TGTGCCTGGAAAGGGACTAGCGGGTTGCCCGGCCTCCAAGAGACCCAGTACTTC. Its translation is CAWKGTSGLPGLQETQYF. The chain joins TRBV30 to TRBJ2-5; TRBD2 matches 12 bases. Trimming removed 4 bases from V and 1 base from J; junction bases left unmatched: 13. In germline, CDR1 is GTSNPN, CDR2 SVGIG (reference sequence). This CDR3 contains 18 residues.

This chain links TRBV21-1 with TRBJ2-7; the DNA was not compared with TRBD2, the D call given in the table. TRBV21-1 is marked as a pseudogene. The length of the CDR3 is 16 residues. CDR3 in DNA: TGTGCCAGCAGCATTTGGAGCGGGGCTTTTTGTTACGAGCAGTACTTC. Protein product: CASSIWSGAFCYEQYF.

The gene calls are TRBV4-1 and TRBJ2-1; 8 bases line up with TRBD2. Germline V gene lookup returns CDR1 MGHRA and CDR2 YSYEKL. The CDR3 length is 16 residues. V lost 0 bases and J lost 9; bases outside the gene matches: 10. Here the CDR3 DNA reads TGCGCCAGCAGCCAAGATGGTCGGGGGGGCTTGGGTGAGCAGTTCTTC. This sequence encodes CASSQDGRGGLGEQFF.

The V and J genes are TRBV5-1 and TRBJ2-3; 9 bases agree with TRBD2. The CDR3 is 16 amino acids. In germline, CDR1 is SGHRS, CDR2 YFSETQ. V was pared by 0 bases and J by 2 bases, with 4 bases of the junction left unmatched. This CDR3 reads CASSLAGTSLTDTQYF. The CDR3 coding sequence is TGCGCCAGCAGCTTGGCGGGGACTAGCCTCACAGATACGCAGTATTTT. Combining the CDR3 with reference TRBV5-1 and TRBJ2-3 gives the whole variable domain KAGVTQTPRYLIKTRGQQVTLSCSPISGHRSVSWYQQTPGQGLQFLFEYFSETQRNKGNFPGRFSGRQFSNSRSEMNVSTLELGDSALYLCASSLAGTSLTDTQYFGPGTRLTVL.

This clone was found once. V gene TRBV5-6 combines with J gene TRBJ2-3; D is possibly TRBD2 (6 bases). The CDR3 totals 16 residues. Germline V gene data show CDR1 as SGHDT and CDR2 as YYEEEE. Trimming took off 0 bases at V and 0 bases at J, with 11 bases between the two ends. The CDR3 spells CASSLAEGLSTDTQYF. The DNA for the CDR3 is TGTGCCAGCAGCTTGGCTGAGGGACTTAGCACAGATACGCAGTATTTT. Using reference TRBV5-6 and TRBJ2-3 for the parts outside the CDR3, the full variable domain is DAGVTQSPTHLIKTRGQQVTLRCSPKSGHDTVSWYQQALGQGPQFIFQYYEEEERQRGNFPDRFSGHQFPNYSSELNVNALLLGDSALYLCASSLAEGLSTDTQYFGPGTRLTVL.

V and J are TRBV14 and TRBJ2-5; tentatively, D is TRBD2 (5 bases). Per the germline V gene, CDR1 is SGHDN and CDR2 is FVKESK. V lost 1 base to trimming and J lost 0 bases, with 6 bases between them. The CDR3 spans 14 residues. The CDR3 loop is CASSQAGYQETQYF. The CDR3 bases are TGTGCCAGCAGCCAAGCGGGGTACCAAGAGACCCAGTACTTC.

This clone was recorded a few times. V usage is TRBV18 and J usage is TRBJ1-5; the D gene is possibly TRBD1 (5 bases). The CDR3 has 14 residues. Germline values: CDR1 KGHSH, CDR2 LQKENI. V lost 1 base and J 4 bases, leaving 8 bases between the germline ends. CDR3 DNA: TGTGCCAGCTCACCACGCCCAGGGAATCAGCCCCAGCATTTT. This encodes CASSPRPGNQPQHF. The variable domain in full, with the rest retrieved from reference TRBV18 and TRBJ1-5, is NAGVMQNPRHLVRRRGQEARLRCSPMKGHSHVYWYRQLPEEGLKFMVYLQKENIIDESGMPKERFSAEFPKEGPSILRIQQVVRGDSAAYFCASSPRPGNQPQHFGDGTRLSIL.